This is a list of T cell receptor beta chains from one sample in a study of shared clonotypes between healthy human individuals. Generated by immunoSEQ multiplex PCR, the TCRdb table keeps only in-frame clones and is missing some. This table has 400,000 to 500,000 clones, over 60% appearing once. Sequencing was performed on PBMCs. The receptors here all came from a woman between 40 and 55 years old in good health. Some clones in this sample may be carry-over from other donors' samples. Each CDR3 is given without its conserved first and last residue. The D gene is left open where the match is weak.

v_gene	d_gene	CDR3aa
TRBV30	-	AWHLAGISYEQY
TRBV6-5	TRBD2	ASSRLAGGETQY
TRBV5-1	TRBD2	ASSFGLAGVDWGSYEQY
TRBV9	-	ASSDPHTGELF
TRBV19	-	ASRAQGINIQY
TRBV5-4	TRBD1	ASSFLDRRPYEQY
TRBV10-3	TRBD2	AISGLAPNNEQF
TRBV4-2	TRBD1	ASSQHRPGQGAGEQF
TRBV7-3	TRBD1	ASSTGQNSPLH
TRBV11-2	-	ASSLAGYEQY
TRBV7-2	-	ASSTYRDLNTEAF
TRBV19	-	ASTPYRDNNYGYT
TRBV7-6	-	ASSLGRRGETQY
TRBV10-3	-	AISPGWNSYEQY
TRBV4-3	-	ASSQVGQGWTEAF
TRBV4-2	-	ASSQGRGRSTEAF
TRBV29-1	TRBD1	SVEGAGGWESQY
TRBV11-1	-	ASSPGPIPNEQF
TRBV5-1	-	ASSFGPENYGYT
TRBV11-3	-	ASSEPGIEANEQF
TRBV18	-	ASSPPGIRSGNTIY
TRBV7-2	-	ASSQDYSSYNEQF
TRBV19	-	ASSMVQGSAGELF
TRBV7-2	TRBD1	ASSLQGARTEAF
TRBV7-8	TRBD1	ASSPRDRRYSNQPQH
TRBV2	-	ASSPRTANYGYT
TRBV7-3	-	ASSSVPGDFDGYT
TRBV7-2	TRBD2	ASSLLSGRAIDTQY
TRBV18	TRBD1	ASSPPPPRTGNTEAF
TRBV7-2	-	ASSWLGTGRSNQPQH
TRBV21-1	-	ASSKGQGKSNQPQH
TRBV4-3	-	ASSQDWLAGHYNEQF
TRBV5-6	TRBD2	ASSQGLASREQY
TRBV27	-	ASSLGGRYSNQPQH
TRBV29-1	-	SAGVGGELF
TRBV19	TRBD1	ASSSGQGVGDTQY
TRBV11-2	-	ASSLWGGYGYT
TRBV7-8	TRBD2	ASSLGLAGGTGF
TRBV27	-	ASSLVGSYEQY
TRBV7-8	-	ASSLGLTTGGYT
TRBV28	-	AGGAKPGQGFTEAF
TRBV18	-	ASSPNRDNEQY
TRBV19	TRBD2	ASSTSGGEQF
TRBV5-6	-	ASRTSGLHTEAF
TRBV30	TRBD1	AWSVTPIRTGSGYGYT
TRBV28	TRBD2	ASSPPTSRFYEQY
TRBV2	-	ASSEGGFRNQPQH
TRBV14	-	ASSQVGRETQY
TRBV27	-	ASSVPGVHEQY
TRBV6-1	TRBD2	ASSREGRTDTQY
TRBV5-4	TRBD1	ASSFRQGVTGELF
TRBV29-1	TRBD2	SNRGRLAGSDTQY
TRBV5-1	-	ASTGSFMNTEAF
TRBV28	-	AAPRVPSYEQY
TRBV4-1	-	ASSLTPGVLAYGYT
TRBV7-9	-	ASSLGGDPWGYT
TRBV5-1	TRBD1	ASSLGPNRQGVNYGYT
TRBV7-8	-	ASSSLDGGHVLT
TRBV27	-	ASSPMFRKSLSGELF
TRBV27	TRBD2	ASSSAGGAGEQY